The rows below give T cell receptor beta chains drawn from one sample of a study of T-cell reconstitution after alpha-beta-depleted transplantation in children. TCRdb recomputed calls from the PCR reads with MiXCR, one row per CDR3 protein. The sample lists 900,000 or so distinct CDR3 sequences; 15% to 20% were seen once. This material consisted of PBMCs, mostly from graft donor cells, taken 360 days after TCRalphabeta/CD19-depleted stem cell transplant. Receptor source: a male patient between 5 and 17 years old who had a stem cell transplant for acute lymphoblastic leukemia, so the T cells may come from the graft donor. Each CDR3 is given with its conserved first and last residue. Each record gives: clone size, V gene, D gene, J gene, CDR3 protein, CDR3 DNA. The D gene is left open where the match is weak. Not all rows give a size; the values are once, few, many and, for expanded clones, a class.

abundance: -; v_gene: TRBV12-3/TRBV12-4; d_gene: TRBD1; j_gene: TRBJ2-6; CDR3aa: CASSLRGPRRANVLTF; CDR3nt: TGTGCCAGCAGTTTAAGGGGGCCCCGTCGGGCCAACGTCCTGACTTTC
abundance: many; v_gene: TRBV12-3/TRBV12-4; d_gene: -; j_gene: TRBJ2-7; CDR3aa: CASCPRGDYEQYF; CDR3nt: TGTGCCAGCTGCCCCCGCGGGGACTACGAGCAGTACTTC
abundance: -; v_gene: TRBV3-1; d_gene: TRBD2; j_gene: TRBJ2-4; CDR3aa: CASSRRLAAAKNIQYF; CDR3nt: TGTGCCAGCAGCCGAAGACTAGCGGCAGCCAAAAACATTCAGTACTTC
abundance: -; v_gene: TRBV12-5; d_gene: TRBD2; j_gene: TRBJ2-7; CDR3aa: CASGALAGAVEQYF; CDR3nt: TGTGCTAGTGGAGCACTAGCGGGAGCAGTCGAGCAGTACTTC
abundance: few; v_gene: TRBV18; d_gene: TRBD2; j_gene: TRBJ2-6; CDR3aa: CASSRTSGRSGANVLTF; CDR3nt: TGTGCCAGTTCACGGACTAGCGGGAGGTCTGGGGCCAACGTCCTGACTTTC
abundance: many; v_gene: TRBV29-1; d_gene: -; j_gene: TRBJ2-7; CDR3aa: CSVEAGSGAYEQYF; CDR3nt: TGCAGCGTTGAGGCAGGGTCGGGGGCATACGAGCAGTACTTC
abundance: -; v_gene: TRBV12-5; d_gene: TRBD1; j_gene: TRBJ1-1; CDR3aa: CASGLARGGGVTEAFF; CDR3nt: TGTGCTAGTGGTTTGGCCAGGGGGGGTGGGGTCACTGAAGCTTTCTTT
abundance: few; v_gene: TRBV27; d_gene: -; j_gene: TRBJ2-7; CDR3aa: CASSLRGPSAHEQYF; CDR3nt: TGTGCCAGCAGTTTACGAGGTCCTTCAGCCCACGAGCAGTACTTC
abundance: once; v_gene: TRBV7-9; d_gene: TRBD1; j_gene: TRBJ2-5; CDR3aa: CASTLARGRTQETQYF; CDR3nt: TGTGCCAGCACCTTAGCGAGGGGGCGCACACAAGAGACCCAGTACTTC
abundance: many; v_gene: TRBV5-1; d_gene: TRBD2; j_gene: TRBJ2-7; CDR3aa: CASSFTAGTSGGYEQYF; CDR3nt: TGCGCCAGCAGCTTCACAGCCGGGACTAGCGGGGGTTACGAGCAGTACTTC
abundance: many; v_gene: TRBV10-3; d_gene: -; j_gene: TRBJ2-7; CDR3aa: CAISEPGRGSWGEQYF; CDR3nt: TGTGCCATCAGTGAGCCAGGAAGGGGCAGTTGGGGCGAGCAGTACTTC
abundance: few; v_gene: TRBV7-9; d_gene: -; j_gene: TRBJ2-5; CDR3aa: CASSFVQGRRETQYF; CDR3nt: TGTGCCAGCAGCTTTGTCCAGGGGAGGAGAGAGACCCAGTACTTC
abundance: -; v_gene: TRBV4-1; d_gene: TRBD2; j_gene: TRBJ2-5; CDR3aa: CASSHYFLGLAGQETQYF; CDR3nt: TGCGCCAGCAGCCACTACTTCCTGGGACTAGCGGGCCAAGAGACCCAGTACTTC
abundance: -; v_gene: TRBV9; d_gene: -; j_gene: TRBJ2-5; CDR3aa: CASSAAVQETQYF; CDR3nt: TGTGCCAGCAGCGCCGCGGTTCAAGAGACCCAGTACTTC
abundance: -; v_gene: TRBV5-1; d_gene: TRBD2; j_gene: TRBJ2-5; CDR3aa: CASSPGPATSGRAETQYF; CDR3nt: TGCGCCAGCAGTCCGGGACCGGCAACTAGCGGGAGGGCAGAGACCCAGTACTTC
abundance: few; v_gene: TRBV29-1; d_gene: TRBD1; j_gene: TRBJ1-6; CDR3aa: CSGGDSPNSPLHF; CDR3nt: TGCAGCGGAGGGGACAGCCCTAATTCACCCCTCCACTTT
abundance: few; v_gene: TRBV5-6; d_gene: -; j_gene: TRBJ1-2; CDR3aa: CASSLANRGHGYTF; CDR3nt: TGTGCCAGCAGCTTGGCAAATCGGGGCCATGGCTACACCTTC
abundance: -; v_gene: TRBV7-8; d_gene: -; j_gene: TRBJ2-2; CDR3aa: CASSGERAPGTGELFF; CDR3nt: TGTGCCAGCAGCGGAGAGCGGGCCCCGGGCACCGGGGAGCTGTTTTTT
abundance: -; v_gene: TRBV5-1; d_gene: TRBD1; j_gene: TRBJ2-3; CDR3aa: CASRPGTGGADTQYF; CDR3nt: TGCGCCAGCAGGCCCGGGACAGGGGGCGCAGATACGCAGTATTTT
abundance: -; v_gene: TRBV5-1; d_gene: TRBD2; j_gene: TRBJ2-5; CDR3aa: CASSLGLAGDVETQYF; CDR3nt: TGCGCCAGCAGCTTGGGACTAGCGGGAGATGTGGAGACCCAGTACTTC
abundance: few; v_gene: TRBV10-3; d_gene: -; j_gene: TRBJ2-1; CDR3aa: CAISESIALGGYNEQFF; CDR3nt: TGTGCCATCAGTGAGTCGATAGCTCTAGGCGGATACAATGAGCAGTTCTTC
abundance: -; v_gene: TRBV29-1; d_gene: TRBD2; j_gene: TRBJ2-1; CDR3aa: CSVKREGHYNEQFF; CDR3nt: TGCAGCGTTAAAAGGGAGGGCCATTACAATGAGCAGTTCTTC
abundance: -; v_gene: TRBV12-3/TRBV12-4; d_gene: -; j_gene: TRBJ2-5; CDR3aa: CASRKAGWETQYF; CDR3nt: TGTGCCAGCCGAAAGGCAGGGTGGGAGACCCAGTACTTC
abundance: -; v_gene: TRBV9; d_gene: -; j_gene: TRBJ2-3; CDR3aa: CASSVGAGQGTDTQYF; CDR3nt: TGTGCCAGCAGCGTCGGGGCAGGTCAGGGCACAGATACGCAGTATTTT
abundance: -; v_gene: TRBV20-1; d_gene: -; j_gene: TRBJ1-5; CDR3aa: CSANVRGRNSNQPQHF; CDR3nt: TGCAGTGCTAACGTAAGGGGCCGGAATAGCAATCAGCCCCAGCATTTT
abundance: many; v_gene: TRBV20-1; d_gene: -; j_gene: TRBJ2-5; CDR3aa: CSARATDQETQYF; CDR3nt: TGCAGTGCTAGGGCGACAGACCAAGAGACCCAGTACTTC
abundance: -; v_gene: TRBV20-1; d_gene: TRBD2; j_gene: TRBJ2-7; CDR3aa: CSARALAGAPYEQYF; CDR3nt: TGCAGTGCTAGAGCCCTGGCGGGAGCCCCCTACGAGCAGTACTTC
abundance: many; v_gene: TRBV5-1; d_gene: TRBD1; j_gene: TRBJ2-4; CDR3aa: CASSFTGESIQYF; CDR3nt: TGCGCCAGCAGCTTTACAGGGGAGAGCATTCAGTACTTC
abundance: few; v_gene: TRBV15; d_gene: TRBD1; j_gene: TRBJ2-7; CDR3aa: CATSGLDRGLDEQYF; CDR3nt: TGTGCCACCAGCGGACTGGACAGGGGGCTCGACGAGCAGTACTTC
abundance: few; v_gene: TRBV7-9; d_gene: TRBD2; j_gene: TRBJ2-1; CDR3aa: CASSWSGTSGYNEQFF; CDR3nt: TGTGCCAGCAGCTGGTCCGGGACTAGCGGATACAATGAGCAGTTCTTC
abundance: -; v_gene: TRBV12-3/TRBV12-4; d_gene: -; j_gene: TRBJ2-7; CDR3aa: CASSLRGVGYEQYF; CDR3nt: TGTGCCAGCAGTTTAAGGGGGGTGGGCTACGAGCAGTACTTC
abundance: few; v_gene: TRBV7-2; d_gene: -; j_gene: TRBJ2-7; CDR3aa: CASTSGPYEQYF; CDR3nt: TGTGCCAGCACATCGGGGCCCTACGAGCAGTACTTC
abundance: many; v_gene: TRBV5-1; d_gene: TRBD2; j_gene: TRBJ2-7; CDR3aa: CASSLSGGAYEQYF; CDR3nt: TGTGCCAGCAGTTTATCGGGGGGAGCCTACGAGCAGTACTTC
abundance: few; v_gene: TRBV7-3; d_gene: TRBD2; j_gene: TRBJ2-2; CDR3aa: CASSLSGTQAATGELFF; CDR3nt: TGTGCCAGCAGCCTCAGCGGGACCCAAGCAGCCACCGGGGAGCTGTTTTTT
abundance: -; v_gene: TRBV7-9; d_gene: -; j_gene: TRBJ1-5; CDR3aa: CASSVNGNQPQHF; CDR3nt: TGTGCCAGCAGCGTAAATGGCAATCAGCCCCAGCATTTT
abundance: few; v_gene: TRBV10-3; d_gene: -; j_gene: TRBJ1-4; CDR3aa: CAISTGQPSTNEKLFF; CDR3nt: TGTGCCATCAGTACCGGACAGCCTTCAACTAATGAAAAACTGTTTTTT
abundance: -; v_gene: TRBV29-1; d_gene: TRBD1; j_gene: TRBJ2-5; CDR3aa: CSSGQVYGETQYF; CDR3nt: TGCAGCTCTGGACAGGTCTACGGGGAGACCCAGTACTTC
abundance: few; v_gene: TRBV5-1; d_gene: TRBD1; j_gene: TRBJ2-5; CDR3aa: CASSPVTGNWETQYF; CDR3nt: TGCGCCAGCAGCCCTGTGACAGGGAACTGGGAGACCCAGTACTTC
abundance: few; v_gene: TRBV27; d_gene: -; j_gene: TRBJ2-1; CDR3aa: CASNGGYTNNEQFF; CDR3nt: TGTGCCAGCAATGGGGGCTACACAAACAATGAGCAGTTCTTC
abundance: few; v_gene: TRBV7-8; d_gene: -; j_gene: TRBJ2-1; CDR3aa: CASSPDDRVGNEQFF; CDR3nt: TGTGCCAGCAGCCCGGACGATAGAGTCGGCAATGAGCAGTTCTTC
abundance: few; v_gene: TRBV30; d_gene: -; j_gene: TRBJ2-5; CDR3aa: CAWSAGEETQYF; CDR3nt: TGTGCCTGGAGTGCGGGGGAAGAGACCCAGTACTTC
abundance: many; v_gene: TRBV7-8; d_gene: -; j_gene: TRBJ2-1; CDR3aa: CASSLFTGDNEQFF; CDR3nt: TGTGCCAGCAGCTTATTCACGGGGGACAATGAGCAGTTCTTC
abundance: -; v_gene: TRBV12-3/TRBV12-4; d_gene: -; j_gene: TRBJ2-1; CDR3aa: CASSFATSQFF; CDR3nt: TGTGCCAGCAGTTTTGCGACTAGTCAGTTCTTC
abundance: -; v_gene: TRBV10-1; d_gene: -; j_gene: TRBJ1-1; CDR3aa: CASSDGALDTEAFF; CDR3nt: TGCGCCAGCAGTGATGGGGCGCTGGACACTGAAGCTTTCTTT
abundance: few; v_gene: TRBV5-1; d_gene: TRBD2; j_gene: TRBJ2-1; CDR3aa: CASSPAGGLLYNEQFF; CDR3nt: TGCGCCAGCAGCCCTGCGGGGGGCTTACTCTACAATGAGCAGTTCTTC
abundance: few; v_gene: TRBV7-8; d_gene: -; j_gene: TRBJ1-1; CDR3aa: CASSFPLIQGNTEAFF; CDR3nt: TGTGCCAGCAGCTTTCCCTTAATTCAGGGGAACACTGAAGCTTTCTTT
abundance: -; v_gene: TRBV27; d_gene: TRBD2; j_gene: TRBJ2-7; CDR3aa: CATNNAGAGEQYF; CDR3nt: TGTGCCACCAATAATGCGGGAGCGGGAGAGCAGTACTTC
abundance: few; v_gene: TRBV15; d_gene: -; j_gene: TRBJ1-2; CDR3aa: CATSRVWGARGYTF; CDR3nt: TGTGCCACCAGCAGAGTTTGGGGGGCGAGAGGCTACACCTTC
abundance: few; v_gene: TRBV5-4; d_gene: TRBD2; j_gene: TRBJ2-1; CDR3aa: CASSFYRLAGGVPFYNEQFF; CDR3nt: TGTGCCAGCAGCTTTTATCGTCTAGCGGGAGGGGTACCCTTCTACAATGAGCAGTTCTTC
abundance: few; v_gene: TRBV4-1; d_gene: TRBD2; j_gene: TRBJ2-3; CDR3aa: CASSQIPGLAGGDTQYF; CDR3nt: TGCGCCAGCAGCCAGATACCAGGACTAGCGGGGGGGGATACGCAGTATTTT
abundance: few; v_gene: TRBV20-1; d_gene: -; j_gene: TRBJ2-7; CDR3aa: CSASGFQGPSYEQYF; CDR3nt: TGCAGTGCTTCGGGATTTCAGGGCCCTTCCTACGAGCAGTACTTC
abundance: many; v_gene: TRBV27; d_gene: -; j_gene: TRBJ1-1; CDR3aa: CASSLITNTEAFF; CDR3nt: TGTGCCAGCAGTTTAATTACGAACACTGAAGCTTTCTTT
abundance: -; v_gene: TRBV7-8; d_gene: -; j_gene: TRBJ2-1; CDR3aa: CASSLGSGLSRQFF; CDR3nt: TGTGCCAGCAGCTTAGGGTCGGGACTTAGCAGGCAGTTCTTC
abundance: -; v_gene: TRBV20-1; d_gene: TRBD2; j_gene: TRBJ2-3; CDR3aa: CSARTSGSSADTQYF; CDR3nt: TGCAGTGCGAGGACTAGCGGGAGCAGCGCAGATACGCAGTATTTT
abundance: few; v_gene: TRBV5-1; d_gene: -; j_gene: TRBJ2-5; CDR3aa: CASKKGTLQETQYF; CDR3nt: TGCGCCAGCAAAAAAGGGACTCTCCAAGAGACCCAGTACTTC
abundance: few; v_gene: TRBV4-1; d_gene: -; j_gene: TRBJ2-5; CDR3aa: CASSQPPGATQETQYF; CDR3nt: TGCGCCAGCAGCCAGCCCCCGGGAGCTACCCAAGAGACCCAGTACTTC
abundance: -; v_gene: TRBV7-9; d_gene: TRBD1; j_gene: TRBJ1-1; CDR3aa: CASSERRTGQTEAFF; CDR3nt: TGTGCCAGCAGCGAGCGCCGGACAGGGCAGACTGAAGCTTTCTTT
abundance: few; v_gene: TRBV20-1; d_gene: -; j_gene: TRBJ2-3; CDR3aa: CSASVRRASTDTQYF; CDR3nt: TGCAGCGCTTCAGTTAGGCGGGCCAGCACAGATACGCAGTATTTT
abundance: many; v_gene: TRBV12-3/TRBV12-4; d_gene: TRBD1; j_gene: TRBJ2-3; CDR3aa: CASRFNRGFTDTQYF; CDR3nt: TGTGCCAGCAGATTTAACAGGGGCTTCACAGATACGCAGTATTTT
abundance: few; v_gene: TRBV7-9; d_gene: -; j_gene: TRBJ2-1; CDR3aa: CASSLVRINEQFF; CDR3nt: TGTGCCAGCAGCTTAGTACGGATCAATGAGCAGTTCTTC